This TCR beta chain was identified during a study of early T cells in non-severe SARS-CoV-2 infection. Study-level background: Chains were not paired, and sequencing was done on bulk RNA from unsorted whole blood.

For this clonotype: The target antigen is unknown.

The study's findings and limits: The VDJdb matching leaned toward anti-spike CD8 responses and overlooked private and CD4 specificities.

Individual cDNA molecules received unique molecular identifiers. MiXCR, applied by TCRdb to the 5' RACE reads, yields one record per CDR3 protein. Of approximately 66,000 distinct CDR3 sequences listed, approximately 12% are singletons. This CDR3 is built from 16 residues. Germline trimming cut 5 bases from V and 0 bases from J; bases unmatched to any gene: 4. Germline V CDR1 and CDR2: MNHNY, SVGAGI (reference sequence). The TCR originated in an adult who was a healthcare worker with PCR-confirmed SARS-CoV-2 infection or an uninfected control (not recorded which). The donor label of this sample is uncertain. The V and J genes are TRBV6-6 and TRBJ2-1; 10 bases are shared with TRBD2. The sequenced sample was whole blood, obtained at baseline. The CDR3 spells CASSGVAGGSYNEQFF. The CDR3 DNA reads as TGTGCCAGCAGTGGTGTAGCGGGGGGCTCCTACAATGAGCAGTTCTTC.